The 31 T cell receptor beta chains below come from one sample, sequenced in a study of blood T cell repertoires in COVID-19. Using immunoSEQ multiplex PCR, the repertoire was profiled, and TCRdb retains in-frame clones only, with some absent. The profile covers roughly 30,000 clones, with about 91% appearing a single time and under 30% taken by the ten largest. Sequenced input: peripheral blood. The source of these receptors is a man older than 75 with acute or convalescent COVID-19.

The chain joins TRBV4-1 to TRBJ1-1; weak D call: TRBD1 (5 bases). The ends were cut back, 1 base at V and 5 bases at J, with 11 bases in the middle. Germline V gene lookup returns CDR1 MGHRA and CDR2 YSYEKL. This CDR3 has 14 residues. CDR3 sequence reads: CASSQAWTRTEAFF. The DNA for the CDR3 is TGCGCCAGCAGCCAAGCCTGGACAAGAACTGAAGCTTTCTTT.

This rearrangement joins TRBV28 to TRBJ1-2; no clear D. The length of the CDR3 is 12 residues. V lost 1 base and J lost 8, with 8 bases in between. Germline values: CDR1 MDHEN, CDR2 SYDVKM. CDR3 region: CASSLLGGGYTF. The CDR3 nucleotides are TGTGCCAGCAGTTTATTGGGAGGAGGCTACACCTTC.

The CDR3 region has the DNA TGCGCCAGCAGCCAGGGGGCTAGCGGGAGGGTCTACAATGAGCAGTTCTTC. Amino acids: CASSQGASGRVYNEQFF. The V gene is TRBV5-1, the J gene TRBJ2-1; 12 bases match TRBD2. The germline V gene encodes CDR1 SGHRS and CDR2 YFSETQ. The ends lost 4 bases at V and 3 bases at J; junction bases unmatched: 8. The CDR3 is 17 residues long.

The chain carries TRBV5-1 and TRBJ2-7, with D possibly TRBD1 on 5 matching bases. V lost 2 bases, J lost 0 bases, and 9 bases lay in between. The CDR3 is made up of 14 amino acids. Germline V gene lookup returns CDR1 SGHRS and CDR2 YFSETQ. DNA for the CDR3: TGCGCCAGCAGCTTACAGGAGAGCTCCTACGAGCAGTACTTC. As protein: CASSLQESSYEQYF.

This chain links TRBV30 with TRBJ2-1; TRBD2 matches at 13 bases. V gave up 1 base and J gave up 7 bases; unmatched junction bases: 4. CDR1 GTSNPN and CDR2 SVGIG come from the germline V gene (reference sequence). There are 15 residues in the CDR3. The CDR3 nucleotides are TGTGCCTGGAGTGGTAAACTAGCGGGAGGGAATGAGCAGTTCTTC. Its protein is CAWSGKLAGGNEQFF.

The V call is TRBV2, the J call TRBJ2-1, with 11 nucleotides matching TRBD2. CDR1 is SNHLY, CDR2 FYNNEI, per germline. The CDR3 sequence is 15 residues long. V lost 0 bases, J lost 9 bases, and 4 bases stayed unmatched. The CDR3 loop reads CASSEASGRDLEQFF. Written as DNA, the CDR3 is TGTGCCAGCAGTGAAGCTAGCGGGAGGGATCTTGAGCAGTTCTTC.

This clone came up a few times. This rearrangement joins TRBV28 to TRBJ1-5, with TRBD1 identical over 10 bases. This CDR3 is 16 amino acids long. Germline values: CDR1 MDHEN, CDR2 SYDVKM. V was pared by 2 bases and J by 7 bases, with 8 bases of the junction left unmatched. For the CDR3, the DNA is TGTGCCAGCAGTTTAGGGTGGGGACAGGGGAGGCAGCCCCAGCATTTT. This gives the protein CASSLGWGQGRQPQHF.

The V call is TRBV2, the J call TRBJ1-2; D is perhaps TRBD1 (5 bases). CDR1 is SNHLY, CDR2 FYNNEI, per germline. The CDR3 is made up of 14 amino acids. The V end was cut by 4 bases, the J end by 6 bases, with 15 bases between. This CDR3 is CASSVSRVGDGYTF. The CDR3 coding sequence is TGTGCCAGCAGTGTTTCCAGGGTAGGGGATGGCTACACCTTC.

V is TRBV5-6 and J is TRBJ2-5, with 9 bases that match TRBD1. The CDR3 extends over 18 amino acids. V gave up 4 bases and J gave up 4 bases; unmatched junction bases: 17. Germline V CDR1 and CDR2: SGHDT, YYEEEE. The CDR3 DNA reads TGTGCCAGCAGCAGGTCCCCGGGACAGGGCTCTTCCAGAGAGACCCAGTACTTC. It encodes CASSRSPGQGSSRETQYF. Full variable domain (missing parts from reference TRBV5-6 and TRBJ2-5): DAGVTQSPTHLIKTRGQQVTLRCSPKSGHDTVSWYQQALGQGPQFIFQYYEEEERQRGNFPDRFSGHQFPNYSSELNVNALLLGDSALYLCASSRSPGQGSSRETQYFGPGTRLLVL.

This chain's CDR3 is CASSISRNRAGELFF. In nucleotides, the CDR3 is TGTGCCAGTAGTATTTCGCGAAATCGGGCCGGGGAGCTGTTTTTT. The rearrangement joins TRBV19 to TRBJ2-2; no reliable D call. The CDR3 runs 15 residues. The ends were cut back, 3 bases at V and 6 bases at J, with 14 bases in the middle. Germline CDR1 and CDR2: LNHDA and SQIVND (reference sequence).

The V call is TRBV3-1 (or the pseudogene TRBV3-2), the J call TRBJ1-2; TRBD1 might be the D (6 bases). Germline assignment: CDR1 LGHDT and CDR2 YNNKEL (reference sequence). V was trimmed by 4 bases and J by 7 bases, leaving 13 bases between them. The CDR3 length is 13 residues. CDR3 sequence (DNA): TGTGCCAGCAGCCCCCGGGGGGGCTTTGGCTACACCTTC. Amino acids: CASSPRGGFGYTF.

The chain carries TRBV12-3 or TRBV12-4 and TRBJ2-2; 8 bases line up with TRBD1. The CDR3 has 13 amino acids. DNA of the CDR3: TGTGTGACGCAGGGGGCGGGCACCGGGGAGCTGTTTTTT. This encodes CVTQGAGTGELFF.

V gene TRBV27 combines with J gene TRBJ2-3; TRBD1 agrees at 9 bases. Germline lookup yields CDR1 MNHEY and CDR2 SMNVEV (reference sequence). V dropped 5 bases and J dropped 3; count of bases not matched to a gene: 9. CDR3 length: 16 amino acids. In DNA form, the CDR3 reads TGTGCCAGCAGTCCGACCCGGACAGGGGTAACAGATACGCAGTATTTT. Its translation is CASSPTRTGVTDTQYF.

The chain employs TRBV3-1 (or the pseudogene TRBV3-2) and TRBJ1-2; D is unresolved. This CDR3 is 14 amino acids long. Per germline, CDR1 LGHDT and CDR2 YNNKEL (reference sequence). The V end was cut by 1 base, the J end by 2 bases, with 8 bases between. As DNA, the CDR3 is TGTGCCAGCAGCCAAGCAGAAGTAAACTATGGCTACACCTTC. Protein product: CASSQAEVNYGYTF.

J is TRBJ1-2 and V is TRBV12-3 or TRBV12-4, with 7 bases identical to TRBD1. This CDR3 has 13 residues. V lost 5 bases to trimming and J lost 5 bases; unmatched junction nucleotides: 5. DNA for the CDR3: TGTGCCAGCAGTCCGACAGGGTGGTATGGCTACACCTTC. This gives the protein CASSPTGWYGYTF.

The CDR3 loop reads CASSPSGQYTEAFF. The CDR3 DNA sequence: TGTGCCAGCTCACCAAGCGGACAGTACACTGAAGCTTTCTTT. The rearrangement uses TRBV18 and TRBJ1-1, with D possibly being TRBD1 (6 bases). The CDR3 is made up of 14 amino acids. CDR1 and CDR2 (germline): KGHSH, LQKENI. Trimming took 2 bases from V and 3 from J, leaving 10 bases between them.

The J gene is TRBJ1-6, the V gene TRBV3-1 (or the pseudogene TRBV3-2), with TRBD1 matching 7 bases. The germline V gene has CDR1 LGHDT and CDR2 YNNKEL (reference sequence). The CDR3 is 13 amino acids. The J segment lost 14 bases and the V segment lost 0 bases, leaving 4 bases of the junction unmatched. Here the CDR3 DNA reads TGTGCCAGCAGCCAAGACAGGGGGTTGACCCTCCACTTT. Translation gives CASSQDRGLTLHF.

J is TRBJ2-3 and V is TRBV12-5; 14 bases are shared with TRBD2. CDR3 size: 16 residues. Germline trimming cut 11 bases from V and 8 bases from J; bases unmatched to any gene: 15. CDR1 is LGHNT, CDR2 FRNRAP, per germline. The CDR3 DNA follows: TGTGCTTGCGACAGAGAGACTAGCGGGAGGGCTACTACGCAGTATTTT. Amino acids: CACDRETSGRATTQYF.

The chain joins TRBV9 to TRBJ2-1; 7 nucleotides align to TRBD2. CDR1 and CDR2 (germline): SGDLS, YYNGEE. CDR3 length equals 13 residues. V shed 0 bases and J 9 bases; nucleotides not matched to a gene: 3. In DNA form, the CDR3 reads TGTGCCAGCAGCGTAGATTCGGGGGGTGAGCAGTTCTTC. This translates into CASSVDSGGEQFF.

This chain links TRBV7-9 with TRBJ2-1, with 7 positions matching TRBD1. The CDR3 loop spans 16 amino acids. V lost 0 bases and J lost 5; bases outside the gene matches: 7. Germline V lookup: CDR1 SEHNR, CDR2 FQNEAQ (reference sequence). The CDR3: CASSLAVQGQNNEQFF. The CDR3 DNA reads TGTGCCAGCAGCTTAGCAGTACAGGGGCAAAACAATGAGCAGTTCTTC. Together with reference TRBV7-9 and TRBJ2-1, the CDR3 gives the full variable domain: DTGVSQNPRHKITKRGQNVTFRCDPISEHNRLYWYRQTLGQGPEFLTYFQNEAQLEKSRLLSDRFSAERPKGSFSTLEIQRTEQGDSAMYLCASSLAVQGQNNEQFFGPGTRLTVL.

A single count supports this clone. The V gene is TRBV29-1, the J gene TRBJ2-7, with 11 bases fitting TRBD1. CDR3 size: 13 residues. Germline trimming cut 4 bases from V and 6 bases from J; bases unmatched to any gene: 5. Germline CDR1 is SQVTM and CDR2 is ANQGSEA. The CDR3: CSVGGTGGFEQYF. The CDR3 nucleotides read TGCAGCGTTGGGGGGACAGGGGGTTTCGAGCAGTACTTC.

This sequence joins TRBV5-1 and TRBJ2-2; TRBD2 matches at 9 bases. This CDR3 is 16 amino acids long. Trimming removed 1 base from V and 4 bases from J; junction bases left unmatched: 5. From germline, CDR1 is SGHRS and CDR2 YFSETQ. CDR3 sequence (DNA): TGCGCCAGCAGCTTGAGGACGCGGGAGGGCACCGGGGAGCTGTTTTTT. Its protein product is CASSLRTREGTGELFF.

This clone came up a few times. The chain uses TRBV28 and TRBJ1-4, with no clear D. The length of the CDR3 is 13 residues. CDR1 and CDR2 from the germline V gene are MDHEN and SYDVKM. V shed 4 bases and J shed 8 bases, with 11 bases lying between them. The CDR3 bases are TGTGCCAGCAGTTGGGGAAGAGGGGAAAAACTGTTTTTT. This codes for CASSWGRGEKLFF.

The genes are TRBV5-1 and TRBJ2-5; a possible D gene is TRBD2 (6 bases). The germline V gene encodes CDR1 SGHRS and CDR2 YFSETQ. V lost 3 bases and J lost 5, with 14 bases in between. The CDR3 loop spans 14 amino acids. The CDR3 nucleotides are TGCGCCAGCAGCTCCGCACTAGCCTGGGAGACCCAGTACTTC. This translates into CASSSALAWETQYF.

The V and J genes are TRBV15 and TRBJ2-5; D not certain. The V end lost 0 bases, the J end lost 2 bases, and 10 bases lay between the germline ends. Looked up from germline, CDR1 is LNHNV and CDR2 is YYDKDF (reference sequence). The CDR3 spans 15 residues. CDR3 in amino acids: CATSRDITGQETQYF. CDR3 sequence (DNA): TGTGCCACCAGCAGAGATATAACGGGTCAAGAGACCCAGTACTTC.

J is TRBJ1-2 and V is TRBV7-8; D uncertain. The V gene lost 1 base and the J gene lost 0 bases, with 9 bases spanning the gap. The CDR3 is 15 residues long. Per germline, CDR1 SGHVS and CDR2 FQNEAQ. The CDR3 here is CASSLGTEANYGYTF. The CDR3 DNA is TGTGCCAGCAGCTTAGGTACAGAAGCTAACTATGGCTACACCTTC. Filled out from reference TRBV7-8 and TRBJ1-2, the complete variable domain reads GAGVSQSPRYKVAKRGQDVALRCDPISGHVSLFWYQQALGQGPEFLTYFQNEAQLDKSGLPSDRFFAERPEGSVSTLKIQRTQQEDSAVYLCASSLGTEANYGYTFGSGTRLTVV.

This rearrangement joins TRBV10-3 to TRBJ1-4, with TRBD1 matching 7 bases. The J segment lost 4 bases and the V segment lost 6 bases, leaving 5 bases of the junction unmatched. In germline, CDR1 is ENHRY, CDR2 SYGVKD. This CDR3 comprises 14 residues. CDR3 DNA sequence: TGTGCCATCAGCTCAACAGGGGATAATGAAAAACTGTTTTTT. It translates to CAISSTGDNEKLFF.

This clone was picked up a small number of times. The CDR3 nucleotides read TGTGCCATCTCGACCGGGACTAGTGACACCGGGGAGCTGTTTTTT. Protein product: CAISTGTSDTGELFF. The chain couples TRBV28 to TRBJ2-2, with 8 bases that match TRBD2. Germline CDR1 is MDHEN and CDR2 is SYDVKM. This CDR3 spans 15 amino acids. The V segment lost 10 bases and the J segment 3 bases; nucleotides outside the gene matches: 10.

The CDR3 region has the DNA TGTGCCAGCAGCTTGTGGGGGCGGAACACTGAAGCTTTCTTT. Amino acids: CASSLWGRNTEAFF. This chain connects TRBV5-4 to TRBJ1-1, with D tentatively TRBD1 (6 bases). The CDR3 totals 14 residues. The V end was cut by 1 base, the J end by 1 base, with 8 bases between. Germline CDR1 is SGHNT and CDR2 is YYREEE (reference sequence).

This clone was counted between two and nine times. The gene calls are TRBV10-1 and TRBJ2-1; 7 bases fit TRBD2. There are 12 residues in the CDR3. The germline V gene encodes CDR1 WNHNN and CDR2 SYGVQD (reference sequence). The J segment lost 15 bases and the V segment lost 5 bases, leaving 10 bases of the junction unmatched. In DNA, the CDR3 is TGCGCCAGCAGTCGCGGGGGAGAGAGGGTGTTCTTC. Translation: CASSRGGERVFF.

The CDR3 region is CASSFQVNSNQPQHF. CDR3 sequence (DNA): TGTGCCAGCAGTTTCCAGGTGAATAGCAATCAGCCCCAGCATTTT. J is TRBJ1-5 and V is TRBV28, with no clear D. The CDR3 has 15 residues. V lost 3 bases to trimming and J lost 0 bases, with 9 bases between them. CDR1 is MDHEN and CDR2 is SYDVKM in the germline V gene.